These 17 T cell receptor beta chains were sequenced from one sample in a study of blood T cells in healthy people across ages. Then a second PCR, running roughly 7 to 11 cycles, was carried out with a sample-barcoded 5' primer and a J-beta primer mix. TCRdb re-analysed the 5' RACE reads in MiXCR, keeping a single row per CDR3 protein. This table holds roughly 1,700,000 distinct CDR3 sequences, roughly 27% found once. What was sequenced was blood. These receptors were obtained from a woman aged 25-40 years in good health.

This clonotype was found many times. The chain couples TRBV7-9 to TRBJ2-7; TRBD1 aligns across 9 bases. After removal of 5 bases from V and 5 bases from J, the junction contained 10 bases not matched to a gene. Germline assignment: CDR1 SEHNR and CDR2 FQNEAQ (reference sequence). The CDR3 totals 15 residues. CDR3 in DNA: TGTGCCAGCAGCGCAAGCGGGACAGGGTTCCACGAGCAGTACTTC. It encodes CASSASGTGFHEQYF.

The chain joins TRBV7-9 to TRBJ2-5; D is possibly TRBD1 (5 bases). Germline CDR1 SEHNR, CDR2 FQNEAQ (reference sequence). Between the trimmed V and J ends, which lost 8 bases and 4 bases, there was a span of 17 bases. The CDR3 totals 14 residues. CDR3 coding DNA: TGTGCCAGCGGCAGGGTTTGGGGCGCAGAGACCCAGTACTTC. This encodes CASGRVWGAETQYF.

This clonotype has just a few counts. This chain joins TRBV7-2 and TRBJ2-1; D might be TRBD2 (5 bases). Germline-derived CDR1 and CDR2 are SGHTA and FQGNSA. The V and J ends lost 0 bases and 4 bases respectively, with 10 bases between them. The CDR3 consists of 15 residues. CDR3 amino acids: CASSLAGAYYNEQFF. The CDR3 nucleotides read TGTGCCAGCAGCTTAGCGGGAGCCTATTACAATGAGCAGTTCTTC.

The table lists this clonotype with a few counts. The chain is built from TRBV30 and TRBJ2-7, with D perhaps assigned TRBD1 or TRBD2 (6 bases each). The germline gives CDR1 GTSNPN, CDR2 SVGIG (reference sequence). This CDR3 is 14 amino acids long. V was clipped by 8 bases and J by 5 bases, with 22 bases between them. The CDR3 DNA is TGTGCCGGGGGGCCTCCTGGTGAAGCAGACGAGCAGTACTTC. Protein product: CAGGPPGEADEQYF.

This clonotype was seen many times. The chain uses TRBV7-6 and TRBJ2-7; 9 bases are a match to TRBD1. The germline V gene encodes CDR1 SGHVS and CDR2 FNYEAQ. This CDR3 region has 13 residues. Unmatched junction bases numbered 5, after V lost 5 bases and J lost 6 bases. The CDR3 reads CASSPEDRGEQYF. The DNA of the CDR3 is TGTGCCAGCAGCCCCGAGGACAGGGGCGAGCAGTACTTC.

The CDR3 nucleotides read TGTGCCAGCAGCTTAGCTCCTGACAGGGTGGCGTACTTC. Translation: CASSLAPDRVAYF. The chain carries TRBV7-2 and TRBJ2-7, with 7 bases that match TRBD1. The CDR3 is 13 amino acids. CDR1 and CDR2 (germline): SGHTA, FQGNSA. J lost 12 bases, V lost 0 bases, and 8 bases had no gene match.

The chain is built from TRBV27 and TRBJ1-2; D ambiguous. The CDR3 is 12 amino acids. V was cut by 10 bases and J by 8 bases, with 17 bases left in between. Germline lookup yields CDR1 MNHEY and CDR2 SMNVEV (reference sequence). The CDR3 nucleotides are TGTGCCACCTATTCGGGTAGCAGGGGCTACACCTTC. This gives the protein CATYSGSRGYTF.

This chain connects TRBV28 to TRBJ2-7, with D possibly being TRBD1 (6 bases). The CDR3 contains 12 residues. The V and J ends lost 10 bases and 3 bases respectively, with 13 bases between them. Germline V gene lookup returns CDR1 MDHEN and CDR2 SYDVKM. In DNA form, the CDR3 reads TGTGCCACCTCAGGGGAACTCTACGAGCAGTACTTC. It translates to CATSGELYEQYF.

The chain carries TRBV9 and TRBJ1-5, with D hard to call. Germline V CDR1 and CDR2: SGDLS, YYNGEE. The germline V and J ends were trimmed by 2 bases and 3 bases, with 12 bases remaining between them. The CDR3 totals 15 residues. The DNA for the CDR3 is TGTGCCAGCAGCGTCTCATTGGCTTACAATCAGCCCCAGCATTTT. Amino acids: CASSVSLAYNQPQHF.

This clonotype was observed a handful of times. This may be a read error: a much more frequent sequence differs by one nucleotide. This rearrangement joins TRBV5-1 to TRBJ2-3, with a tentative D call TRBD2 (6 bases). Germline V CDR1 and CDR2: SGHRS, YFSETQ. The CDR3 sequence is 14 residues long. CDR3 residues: CTSSGAGHTDTQYF. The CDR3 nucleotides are TGCACCAGCAGCGGCGCGGGGCACACAGATACGCAGTATTTT.

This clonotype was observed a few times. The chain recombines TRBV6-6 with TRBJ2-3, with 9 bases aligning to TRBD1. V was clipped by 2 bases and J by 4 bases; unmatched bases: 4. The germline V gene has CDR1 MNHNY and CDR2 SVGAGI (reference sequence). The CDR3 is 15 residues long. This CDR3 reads CASSYGQGMADTQYF. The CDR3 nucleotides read TGTGCCAGCAGTTACGGACAGGGGATGGCAGATACGCAGTATTTT.

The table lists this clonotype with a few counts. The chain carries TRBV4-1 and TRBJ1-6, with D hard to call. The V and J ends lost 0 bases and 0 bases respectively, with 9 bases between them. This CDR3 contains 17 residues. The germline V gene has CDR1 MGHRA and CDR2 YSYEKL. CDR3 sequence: CASSQERSLSYNSPLHF. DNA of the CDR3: TGCGCCAGCAGCCAAGAAAGGAGCCTCTCCTATAATTCACCCCTCCACTTT.

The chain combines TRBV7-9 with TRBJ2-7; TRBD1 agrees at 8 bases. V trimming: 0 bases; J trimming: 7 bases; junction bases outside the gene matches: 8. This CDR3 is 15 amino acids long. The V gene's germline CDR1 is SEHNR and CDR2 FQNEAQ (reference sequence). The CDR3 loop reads CASSLAGTGIREQYF. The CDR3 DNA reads TGTGCCAGCAGCTTAGCCGGGACAGGTATCCGAGAGCAGTACTTC.

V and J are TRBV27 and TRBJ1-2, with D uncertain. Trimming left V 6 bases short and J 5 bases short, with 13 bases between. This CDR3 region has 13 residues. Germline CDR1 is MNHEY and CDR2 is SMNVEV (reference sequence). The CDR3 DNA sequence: TGTGCCAGCAGGGACCCATCTCAGTATGGCTACACCTTC. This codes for CASRDPSQYGYTF.

The CDR3 loop is CASSPGTGVGGYTF. The CDR3 coding sequence is TGCGCCAGCAGCCCCGGGACAGGGGTGGGTGGCTACACCTTC. The chain joins TRBV4-3 to TRBJ1-2; TRBD1 matches 10 bases. V dropped 4 bases and J dropped 7; count of bases not matched to a gene: 6. The CDR3 length is 14 residues. Germline CDR1 reads LGHNA; CDR2 reads YSLEER.

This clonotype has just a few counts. The CDR3 spells CASSLGVEMETQYF. CDR3 sequence (DNA): TGTGCCAGCAGCTTGGGTGTGGAAATGGAGACCCAGTACTTC. The gene calls are TRBV5-5 and TRBJ2-5; D gene ambiguous. The CDR3 sequence is 14 residues long. Between the trimmed V and J ends, which lost 0 bases and 5 bases, there was a span of 11 bases. Germline V gene lookup returns CDR1 SGHKS and CDR2 YYEKEE (reference sequence).

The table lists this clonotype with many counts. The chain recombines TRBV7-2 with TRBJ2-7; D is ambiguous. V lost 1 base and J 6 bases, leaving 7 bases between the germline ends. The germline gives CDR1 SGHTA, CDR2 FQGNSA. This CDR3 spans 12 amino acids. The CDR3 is CASSLGGSEQYF. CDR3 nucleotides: TGTGCCAGCAGCTTAGGGGGAAGCGAGCAGTACTTC.